This T cell receptor beta chain was captured in a study of blood T cell repertoires in COVID-19. The overall study: From the United States, Italy and Spain came samples of acute and convalescent COVID-19.

Data came from immunoSEQ multiplex PCR; TCRdb stores just in-frame clones and leaves some out. The table includes approximately 98,000 clones, 81% detected once. This receptor was taken from a woman aged 80 or older with acute or convalescent COVID-19. Material for sequencing was peripheral blood.

CDR3 residues: CASSLGRRWTEAFF. The CDR3 nucleotides are TGTGCCAGCAGCTTGGGAAGGAGGTGGACTGAAGCTTTCTTT. The chain joins TRBV5-4 to TRBJ1-1; D is unresolved. The germline CDR1 and CDR2 sequences are SGHNT and YYREEE (reference sequence). The CDR3 loop spans 14 amino acids. V was cut by 0 bases and J by 5 bases, with 11 bases left in between.